This T cell receptor beta chain was recovered during a study of T-cell reconstitution after alpha-beta-depleted transplantation in children. Notes on the study in general: From surviving recipient T cells and thymic progenitors came the high day-60 TCRbeta diversity observed in some patients. Expanded graft clones, several hundred of them, were reportedly the source of alpha-beta T cells about two months after transplant. Newly made T cells mostly supplied T-cell counts and diversity one year after transplant.

This sample's TCRbeta library carried unique molecular identifier barcodes. TCRdb reanalysed the PCR reads using MiXCR and keeps one entry per CDR3 protein. Found here are roughly 570,000 distinct CDR3 sequences, around 27% of them singletons; the top ten hold 30% to 45%. This clonotype was picked up many times. Its antigen is as yet unknown. This TCR was sampled from a boy younger than two with Wiskott-Aldrich syndrome, due to receive a stem cell transplant. Specimen: PBMCs, collected before TCRalphabeta/CD19-depleted stem cell transplant.

The CDR3 loop is CASSFRVQPNQPQHF. CDR3 coding DNA: TGTGCCAGCAGCTTTCGGGTGCAGCCCAATCAGCCCCAGCATTTT. V is TRBV5-6 and J is TRBJ1-5; D is ambiguous. The germline V gene encodes CDR1 SGHDT and CDR2 YYEEEE. The CDR3 has 15 amino acids. The V end was cut by 2 bases, the J end by 3 bases, with 12 bases between.